This TCR beta chain was sequenced for a study of cytomegalovirus exposure and HLA in healthy donors. Germline CDR1 KGHSH, CDR2 LQKENI. V dropped 6 bases and J dropped 3; count of bases not matched to a gene: 16. The CDR3 totals 17 residues. Points on this clone: Its matching antigen is unknown.

The data were produced by immunoSEQ multiplex PCR, yet TCRdb's version contains in-frame clones alone and is incomplete. Of 65,000 to 85,000 clones listed, 85% to 95% were seen once; the top ten hold around 0.69%. Study results and limitations: The tendency of first-cohort TCR clusters to co-occur in the 100 to 150 validation repertoires was identified by a subsequent analysis.

This receptor was taken from a woman aged 18-30 years in good health and CMV-seronegative. The material sequenced was PBMCs. The rearrangement joins TRBV18 to TRBJ1-1, with 7 bases matching TRBD1. CDR3 nucleotides: TGTGCCAGCTCCCTAGGAGAGGAGGGGGCTTTCGACACTGAAGCTTTCTTT. Its translation: CASSLGEEGAFDTEAFF.